A selection of T cell receptor beta chains follows, all from one sample in a study of Graves' ophthalmopathy and Graves' hyperthyroidism. From the multiplex PCR reads, TCRdb called clonotypes with MiXCR, one entry per CDR3 protein. The sample lists hundreds of thousands of distinct CDR3 sequences; about two fifths were seen once. The sequenced material came from peripheral blood. These receptors were collected from an adult man with Graves' ophthalmopathy. The CDR3 runs from the conserved cysteine through the conserved F or W. Each record gives: J gene, clone size, V gene, CDR3 protein. Clone size is stated in some rows and not others, as once, few, many or a class when expanded.

J: TRBJ2-7
size: .
V: TRBV6-6
CDR3: CASSYRTSGNYEQYF

J: TRBJ2-5
size: few
V: TRBV5-4
CDR3: CASSLGRQTGGETQYF

J: TRBJ1-2
size: many
V: TRBV5-5
CDR3: CASSSGLTYGYTF

J: TRBJ2-2
size: .
V: TRBV30
CDR3: CAWSVRDTGELFF

J: TRBJ1-1
size: .
V: TRBV29-1
CDR3: CSVARDRGNTEAFF

J: TRBJ1-6
size: .
V: TRBV25-1
CDR3: CASSELGAQDSPLHF

J: TRBJ1-3
size: .
V: TRBV5-4
CDR3: CASSFQGGNTIYF

J: TRBJ1-2
size: many
V: TRBV6-5
CDR3: CASRETGRNYGYTF

J: TRBJ2-6
size: .
V: TRBV27
CDR3: CASTGTDISGANVLTF

J: TRBJ1-3
size: few
V: TRBV12-3/TRBV12-4
CDR3: CASSLGGFSGNTIYF

J: TRBJ2-7
size: many
V: TRBV2
CDR3: CASSDEDSYEQYF

J: TRBJ1-1
size: many
V: TRBV7-2
CDR3: CASSTQTGGMNTEAFF

J: TRBJ1-1
size: many
V: TRBV14
CDR3: CASSQLIQGRTEAFF

J: .
size: .
V: TRBV25-1
CDR3: CASSQDWQINEQFF

J: TRBJ2-5
size: few
V: TRBV12-3/TRBV12-4
CDR3: CASGPGTGIRDEYF

J: TRBJ1-6
size: many
V: TRBV7-9
CDR3: CASSLVTGYNSPLHF

J: TRBJ2-2
size: many
V: TRBV29-1
CDR3: CSVGGTDLNTGELFF

J: TRBJ1-2
size: .
V: TRBV29-1
CDR3: CSFTGGGLDGYTF

J: TRBJ1-5
size: once
V: TRBV12-3/TRBV12-4
CDR3: CASSPGWTGHQPQHF

J: TRBJ1-1
size: many
V: TRBV18
CDR3: CASSAYLGFAFF

J: TRBJ1-1
size: .
V: TRBV27
CDR3: CASSLAGQPNTEAFF

J: TRBJ1-6
size: many
V: TRBV6-5
CDR3: CASSYSRGSPLHF

J: TRBJ2-5
size: few
V: TRBV12-3/TRBV12-4
CDR3: CASSLVARAIETQYF

J: TRBJ2-2
size: .
V: TRBV7-9
CDR3: CASSYAGTNTGELFF

J: TRBJ1-6
size: many
V: TRBV6-1
CDR3: CASITTASNSPLHF

J: TRBJ2-5
size: .
V: TRBV10-3
CDR3: CAISESGDRKTQYF

J: TRBJ2-7
size: few
V: TRBV30
CDR3: CAWNTREQGVNEQYF

J: TRBJ1-6
size: .
V: TRBV29-1
CDR3: CSVERDSSYNSPLHF

J: TRBJ2-7
size: few
V: TRBV7-2
CDR3: CASSVVGQGSASYEQYF

J: TRBJ2-3
size: .
V: TRBV2
CDR3: CASRSMPTDTQYF

J: TRBJ2-7
size: .
V: TRBV25-1
CDR3: CASSPEPWTYEQYF

J: TRBJ2-5
size: many
V: TRBV6-6
CDR3: CASRKGQETQYF

J: TRBJ1-2
size: .
V: TRBV19
CDR3: CASSASSLPQGDGYTF

J: TRBJ1-1
size: few
V: TRBV6-1
CDR3: CASRNPLGTGGNTEAFF

J: TRBJ1-2
size: .
V: TRBV4-1
CDR3: CASSHPGGRVDGYTF

J: TRBJ2-7
size: few
V: TRBV6-1
CDR3: CASSEFDRPNSYEQYF

J: TRBJ2-2
size: .
V: TRBV7-6
CDR3: CASSLNPDTGELFF

J: TRBJ2-5
size: .
V: TRBV19
CDR3: CASRPRTGPQYF

J: TRBJ1-5
size: few
V: TRBV12-3/TRBV12-4
CDR3: CASSQGGPGPQPQHF

J: TRBJ1-2
size: many
V: TRBV5-1
CDR3: CASSLASTGEYGYTF

J: TRBJ1-1
size: .
V: TRBV9
CDR3: CASSVGGGVPNTEAFF

J: TRBJ1-2
size: .
V: TRBV6-5
CDR3: CASSFGPGRVNGDYGYTF

J: TRBJ1-4
size: .
V: TRBV10-3
CDR3: CAISGPGTLFF

J: TRBJ2-1
size: .
V: TRBV11-2
CDR3: CASSLSILSRGYGYNEQFF

J: TRBJ1-2
size: .
V: TRBV12-3/TRBV12-4
CDR3: CASSPTGGRGNYGYTF

J: TRBJ1-6
size: once
V: TRBV10-2
CDR3: CASSDMDSPLHF

J: TRBJ2-7
size: many
V: TRBV2
CDR3: CASSGTGAKEYF

J: TRBJ1-2
size: once
V: TRBV10-3
CDR3: CAITPGGRTYGYTF

J: TRBJ2-7
size: many
V: TRBV15
CDR3: CATSRGLASYEQYF

J: TRBJ2-7
size: few
V: TRBV7-9
CDR3: CASSSSQVPLTEQYF

J: TRBJ1-3
size: .
V: TRBV7-9
CDR3: CASSKQGYGNTIYF

J: TRBJ2-5
size: .
V: TRBV10-3
CDR3: CAISEGLAATQETQYF

J: TRBJ2-2
size: .
V: TRBV7-9
CDR3: CASSSGLADGELFF

J: TRBJ1-2
size: .
V: TRBV10-3
CDR3: CASTPFGGGYGYTF

J: TRBJ2-7
size: few
V: TRBV10-3
CDR3: CASSYDFGQPQYF